One sample yielded the 20 T cell receptor beta chains listed below, sequenced in a study of blood T cell repertoires in COVID-19. TCRdb's table, derived via immunoSEQ multiplex PCR, lists solely in-frame clones and lacks some. This table has tens of thousands of clones, 90% appearing once. The sample was peripheral blood. The receptors stem from a man in his fifties or sixties with COVID-19, enrolled during active disease.

The V call is TRBV11-2, the J call TRBJ2-7; D perhaps matches TRBD2 (6 bases). Deletions cut 5 bases from V and 2 bases from J, with 19 bases between. Per germline, CDR1 SGHAT and CDR2 FQNNGV. This CDR3 has 16 amino acids. CDR3 region: CASSDPLFGGAYEQYF. Written as DNA, the CDR3 is TGTGCCAGCAGCGATCCTCTTTTCGGCGGGGCCTACGAGCAGTACTTC.

The rearrangement joins TRBV4-3 to TRBJ1-2; D is ambiguous. The CDR3 has 15 residues. V was cut by 0 bases and J by 0 bases, with 8 bases left in between. Germline V gene lookup returns CDR1 LGHNA and CDR2 YSLEER. The CDR3 loop reads CASSQDLRANYGYTF. The CDR3 DNA follows: TGCGCCAGCAGCCAAGATTTGAGAGCTAACTATGGCTACACCTTC.

The CDR3 nucleotides are TGTGCCAGCAGCTTGGGAGGAAACTATGGCTACACCTTC. Its protein product is CASSLGGNYGYTF. The rearrangement links TRBV5-4 to TRBJ1-2; no clear D. V was shortened by 0 bases and J by 2 bases, with 5 bases between the two germline ends. CDR3 length equals 13 residues. Germline V gene sequence: CDR1 SGHNT, CDR2 YYREEE (reference sequence).

V gene TRBV9 combines with J gene TRBJ1-2, with 8 bases identical to TRBD1. The germline V gene has CDR1 SGDLS and CDR2 YYNGEE. Trimming removed 0 bases from V and 4 bases from J; junction bases left unmatched: 2. The CDR3 loop spans 14 amino acids. Here the CDR3 reads CASSVDQGAYGYTF. The CDR3 nucleotides are TGTGCCAGCAGCGTAGATCAGGGGGCCTATGGCTACACCTTC.

The rearrangement joins TRBV28 to TRBJ2-5; 8 nucleotides align to TRBD1. Germline CDR1 and CDR2: MDHEN and SYDVKM. The J segment lost 3 bases and the V segment lost 8 bases, leaving 5 bases of the junction unmatched. The CDR3 has 13 residues. CDR3 protein: CASSQGGEETQYF. In DNA, the CDR3 is TGTGCCAGCTCACAGGGGGGAGAAGAGACCCAGTACTTC.

The rearrangement joins TRBV9 to TRBJ1-2; D unresolved. Germline values: CDR1 SGDLS, CDR2 YYNGEE. CDR3 size: 14 residues. With 4 bases removed from V and 1 base from J, the gap between germline ends came to 11 bases. CDR3 sequence reads: CASSPPQYNYGYTF. The CDR3 DNA follows: TGTGCCAGCAGCCCACCCCAGTATAACTATGGCTACACCTTC.

The V and J genes are TRBV28 and TRBJ1-1; tentatively, D is TRBD1 (5 bases). CDR1 MDHEN and CDR2 SYDVKM come from the germline V gene. Deletions cut 7 bases from V and 5 bases from J, with 14 bases between. The CDR3 totals 13 residues. The CDR3 nucleotides read TGTGCCAGCACCAGTAGGAGGGGAACTGAAGCTTTCTTT. The encoded protein is CASTSRRGTEAFF.

V gene TRBV21-1 combines with J gene TRBJ2-7; the listed D gene, TRBD1, was not tested against the DNA. TRBV21-1 is a documented pseudogene. This CDR3 has 15 amino acids. The CDR3 DNA follows: TGTGCCAGCAGCAAAGCGCCAGGGATGGCCTACGAGCAGTACTTC. Encoded protein: CASSKAPGMAYEQYF.

The gene calls are TRBV5-1 and TRBJ2-3; 9 bases fit TRBD2. Germline CDR1 SGHRS, CDR2 YFSETQ. V was clipped by 3 bases and J by 6 bases; unmatched bases: 8. The CDR3 extends over 15 amino acids. CDR3 amino acids: CASSWGLASSDTQYF. CDR3 coding DNA: TGCGCCAGCAGCTGGGGACTAGCTTCCTCCGATACGCAGTATTTT. The full variable domain, rest sourced from reference TRBV5-1 and TRBJ2-3, is KAGVTQTPRYLIKTRGQQVTLSCSPISGHRSVSWYQQTPGQGLQFLFEYFSETQRNKGNFPGRFSGRQFSNSRSEMNVSTLELGDSALYLCASSWGLASSDTQYFGPGTRLTVL.

The V gene is TRBV19, the J gene TRBJ2-3; 8 nucleotides align to TRBD1. The CDR3 covers 15 residues. V lost 5 bases, J lost 1 base, and 5 bases stayed unmatched. The germline V gene encodes CDR1 LNHDA and CDR2 SQIVND (reference sequence). CDR3 coding DNA: TGTGCCAGTAGTTCACAGGGGGTTGGCACAGATACGCAGTATTTT. This gives the protein CASSSQGVGTDTQYF.

V usage is TRBV4-3 and J usage is TRBJ1-4; weak D call: TRBD1 (6 bases). V was clipped by 0 bases and J by 8 bases, with 16 bases between them. CDR3 length: 16 residues. CDR1 and CDR2 (germline): LGHNA, YSLEER. This CDR3 reads CASSQDVGAGGEKLFF. For the CDR3, the DNA is TGCGCCAGCAGCCAAGACGTGGGGGCGGGTGGAGAAAAACTGTTTTTT.

The chain has TRBV6-1 and TRBJ2-7; tentative D call: TRBD2 (6 bases). Per germline, CDR1 MNHNS and CDR2 SASEGT. Trimming shortened V by 4 bases and J by 1 base, and 17 bases separated the two germline ends. This CDR3 is 16 amino acids long. The CDR3 sequence is CASSGLRGTQSYEQYF. As DNA, the CDR3 is TGTGCCAGCAGTGGACTGCGGGGCACCCAATCCTACGAGCAGTACTTC.

V is TRBV19 and J is TRBJ1-1, with D possibly being TRBD1 (6 bases). V was cut by 1 base and J by 7 bases, with 19 bases left in between. Germline-derived CDR1 and CDR2 are LNHDA and SQIVND (reference sequence). The CDR3 length is 16 residues. For the CDR3, the DNA is TGTGCCAGTAGTATAGCCAGGGGTAAAGGAGACAGTGAAGCTTTCTTT. Protein sequence: CASSIARGKGDSEAFF.

The chain is built from TRBV19 and TRBJ1-6; D not certain. There are 15 residues in the CDR3. The V end lost 10 bases, the J end lost 7 bases, and 20 bases lay between the germline ends. Per the germline V gene, CDR1 is LNHDA and CDR2 is SQIVND (reference sequence). The CDR3 region is CATQSGPAGNSPLHF. The DNA for the CDR3 is TGTGCCACCCAGTCCGGGCCAGCGGGGAATTCACCCCTCCACTTT.

This chain joins TRBV6-2 or TRBV6-3 and TRBJ2-3, with 9 nucleotides matching TRBD1. V lost 0 bases to trimming and J lost 1 base; unmatched junction nucleotides: 5. Germline V gene sequence: CDR1 MNHEY, CDR2 SVGEGT. The CDR3 runs 17 residues. The CDR3 nucleotides are TGTGCCAGCAGTTACTCCGGGACAGGGTATCGCACAGATACGCAGTATTTT. It codes for CASSYSGTGYRTDTQYF.

The chain is built from TRBV28 and TRBJ2-3; tentative D call: TRBD1 (6 bases). CDR3 size: 13 residues. V lost 6 bases and J 6 bases, leaving 13 bases between the germline ends. Per germline, CDR1 MDHEN and CDR2 SYDVKM. The CDR3 here is CASSRTVADTQYF. The CDR3 DNA sequence: TGTGCCAGCAGCCGGACAGTTGCCGATACGCAGTATTTT.

This chain links TRBV7-9 with TRBJ1-2; D might be TRBD1 (6 bases). V was trimmed by 3 bases and J by 6 bases, leaving 17 bases between them. The CDR3 consists of 15 residues. Germline CDR1 SEHNR, CDR2 FQNEAQ (reference sequence). Written as DNA, the CDR3 is TGTGCCAGCAGCTTTGGGTCGTCAGGGGAGCATGGCTACACCTTC. This gives the protein CASSFGSSGEHGYTF.

The V gene is TRBV7-2, the J gene TRBJ2-1, with 8 nucleotides matching TRBD2. V lost 4 bases to trimming and J lost 16 bases; unmatched junction nucleotides: 9. The CDR3 loop spans 12 amino acids. CDR1 SGHTA and CDR2 FQGNSA come from the germline V gene. The CDR3 region is CASSSIGLAYFF. The CDR3 DNA reads TGTGCCAGCAGCTCAATTGGACTAGCTTACTTCTTC.

The V and J genes are TRBV7-9 and TRBJ2-3; the match to TRBD1 covers 10 bases. With 6 bases clipped from V and 3 bases from J, the junction kept 3 bases outside the gene matches. CDR1 and CDR2 from the germline V gene are SEHNR and FQNEAQ (reference sequence). The CDR3 has 14 amino acids. CDR3 nucleotides: TGTGCCAGCAGACCGGGACAGGGGACAGATACGCAGTATTTT. It codes for CASRPGQGTDTQYF.

The chain links TRBV5-1 to TRBJ1-2, with D unclear. With 0 bases removed from V and 3 bases from J, the gap between germline ends came to 12 bases. Germline V lookup: CDR1 SGHRS, CDR2 YFSETQ. This CDR3 region has 15 residues. In DNA, the CDR3 is TGCGCCAGCAGCTTGGATTCGGTTTTGGACTATGGCTACACCTTC. Protein: CASSLDSVLDYGYTF.